The 26 T cell receptor beta chains listed next were all sequenced from one sample in a study of T cells after yellow fever vaccination (dated by TCRdb to about 2019). Library method: 5' RACE. Sequencing was carried out with an Illumina NovaSeq 6000. The public sequencing data were trimmed at Q25 with fastp and processed into clonotypes with MiXCR by TCRdb, which kept only in-frame beta chains. Identical CDR3 proteins give one entry, which carries the most common genes and DNA. The sample has about 340,000 distinct CDR3 sequences on record, 9.5% to 15% of them singletons. 2.5% to 4% of the sample is taken by the ten largest. In the paper's terms, the treatment or condition label means: live attenuated yellow fever vaccine strain. Sample: CD4+ T cells sorted from PBMCs, taken 15 days after the yellow fever booster vaccination. These receptors all come from a man between 18 and 35 years old who received the YFV17D yellow fever vaccine.

The chain employs TRBV7-2 and TRBJ1-1; D may be TRBD1 (5 bases). V lost 3 bases and J lost 0, with 11 bases in between. Germline V gene lookup returns CDR1 SGHTA and CDR2 FQGNSA. This CDR3 contains 15 residues. CDR3 sequence reads: CASSLGAGVNTEAFF. For the CDR3, the DNA is TGTGCCAGCAGCTTGGGCGCGGGGGTGAACACTGAAGCTTTCTTT.

This clonotype was observed many times. The CDR3 reads CSVRDRLNTGELFF. CDR3 nucleotides: TGCAGCGTTCGGGACAGGCTTAACACCGGGGAGCTGTTTTTT. The chain links TRBV29-1 to TRBJ2-2, with 8 bases matching TRBD1. There are 14 residues in the CDR3. The V gene end was trimmed by 5 bases and the J gene end by 2 bases; junction bases not matched to a gene: 4. Germline V gene sequence: CDR1 SQVTM, CDR2 ANQGSEA.

In its sample, this clonotype was seen a few times. The rearrangement joins TRBV4-1 to TRBJ2-2, with D possibly being TRBD2 (5 bases). This CDR3 has 14 residues. Looked up from germline, CDR1 is MGHRA and CDR2 is YSYEKL. Trimming left V 4 bases short and J 4 bases short, with 10 bases between. CDR3 region: CASSPPAGTGELFF. CDR3 sequence (DNA): TGCGCCAGCAGCCCACCCGCGGGCACCGGGGAGCTGTTTTTT.

A few counts support this clonotype. The rearrangement links TRBV28 to TRBJ1-4, with 7 bases lining up with TRBD1. The CDR3 consists of 18 residues. Germline V gene lookup returns CDR1 MDHEN and CDR2 SYDVKM. Germline trimming cut 4 bases from V and 7 bases from J; bases unmatched to any gene: 18. In nucleotides, the CDR3 is TGTGCCAGCAGTTATGGGACAGATCGATCGAGGTCCTTTGAAAAACTGTTTTTT. It yields the protein CASSYGTDRSRSFEKLFF.

This chain joins TRBV7-2 and TRBJ2-5; D is ambiguous. This CDR3 comprises 15 residues. Germline CDR1 and CDR2: SGHTA and FQGNSA. The V end lost 1 base, the J end lost 3 bases, and 12 bases lay between the germline ends. The CDR3 reads CASSLGSTGKETQYF. The CDR3, as DNA: TGTGCCAGCAGCTTAGGCTCCACTGGCAAAGAGACCCAGTACTTC.

This clonotype came up a few times. The chain has TRBV5-5 and TRBJ2-7; the D is unclear. The CDR3 is 11 amino acids. Germline CDR1 is SGHKS and CDR2 is YYEKEE (reference sequence). Trimming removed 0 bases at V and 6 bases at J, with 4 bases between. The CDR3 nucleotides read TGTGCCAGCAGCTTGGCACGCGAGCAGTACGTC. Translating gives CASSLAREQYV.

The chain employs TRBV18 and TRBJ2-1; the match to TRBD2 covers 10 bases. This CDR3 spans 16 amino acids. The germline V gene encodes CDR1 KGHSH and CDR2 LQKENI. Trimming took 3 bases from V and 5 from J; bases not matched to a gene: 7. The CDR3 region is CASSPRWTSGNNEQFF. The DNA of the CDR3 is TGTGCCAGCTCACCCCGATGGACTAGCGGAAACAATGAGCAGTTCTTC.

This clonotype was seen more than once but under ten times. This chain joins TRBV24-1 and TRBJ2-3; no firm D call. The CDR3 is 14 amino acids. CDR1 KGHDR and CDR2 SFDVKD come from the germline V gene. Deletions cut 4 bases from V and 3 bases from J, with 10 bases between. CDR3 sequence reads: CATSDPLGTDTQYF. For the CDR3, the DNA is TGTGCCACCAGTGACCCCCTAGGTACAGATACGCAGTATTTT.

V usage is TRBV6-1 and J usage is TRBJ1-1; 9 bases line up with TRBD1. V lost 4 bases and J lost 4; bases outside the gene matches: 4. Per germline, CDR1 MNHNS and CDR2 SASEGT. The CDR3 is 14 residues long. Written as DNA, the CDR3 is TGTGCCAGCAGTGGACAGGGGGAGGTCACTGAAGCTTTCTTT. Translating it yields CASSGQGEVTEAFF.

The rearrangement links TRBV28 to TRBJ1-2; D remains unclear. Germline V gives CDR1 MDHEN, CDR2 SYDVKM. V was cut by 2 bases and J by 4 bases, with 5 bases left in between. The CDR3 spans 12 residues. The chain's CDR3 is CASSLRLYGYTF. The DNA for the CDR3 is TGTGCCAGCAGTTTAAGGCTCTATGGCTACACCTTC.

This clonotype was recorded at least ten times. This chain links TRBV20-1 with TRBJ2-3, with TRBD2 matching 12 bases. Trimming took 3 bases from V and 4 from J; bases not matched to a gene: 2. Germline lookup yields CDR1 DFQATT and CDR2 SNEGSKA (reference sequence). The CDR3 is 14 residues long. Here the CDR3 reads CSARTSGGADTQYF. In DNA, the CDR3 is TGCAGTGCTAGGACTAGCGGGGGCGCAGATACGCAGTATTTT.

This clonotype has at least ten counts. The chain carries TRBV18 and TRBJ2-3; the D gene is possibly TRBD1 (6 bases). CDR1 is KGHSH and CDR2 is LQKENI in the germline V gene. This CDR3 has 15 residues. Trimming left V 3 bases short and J 6 bases short, with 16 bases between. The DNA of the CDR3 is TGTGCCAGCTCACCGGACTTGGGGGCGTCGGATACGCAGTATTTT. The encoded protein is CASSPDLGASDTQYF. Full variable domain (missing parts from reference TRBV18 and TRBJ2-3): NAGVMQNPRHLVRRRGQEARLRCSPMKGHSHVYWYRQLPEEGLKFMVYLQKENIIDESGMPKERFSAEFPKEGPSILRIQQVVRGDSAAYFCASSPDLGASDTQYFGPGTRLTVL.

This clonotype showed up just a few times. The chain employs TRBV5-1 and TRBJ2-5, with D tentatively TRBD1 (5 bases). The germline gives CDR1 SGHRS, CDR2 YFSETQ. V was cut by 7 bases and J by 5 bases, with 12 bases left in between. The CDR3 extends over 12 amino acids. The CDR3 region has the DNA TGCGCCAGCTCCAGGGATGGGGAGACCCAGTACTTC. This codes for CASSRDGETQYF.

This clonotype has only a few counts. The chain carries TRBV19 and TRBJ1-6, with D unresolved. This CDR3 is built from 12 residues. The germline V and J ends were trimmed by 5 bases and 2 bases, with 1 base remaining between them. Germline V gives CDR1 LNHDA, CDR2 SQIVND (reference sequence). The CDR3 DNA reads as TGTGCCAGTAGTGCCTATAATTCACCCCTCCACTTT. Encoded protein: CASSAYNSPLHF.

There are a few counts of this clonotype. The rearrangement uses TRBV5-4 and TRBJ2-7; 7 bases fit TRBD1. Germline V gives CDR1 SGHNT, CDR2 YYREEE (reference sequence). The CDR3 totals 14 residues. J lost 5 bases, V lost 4 bases, and 9 bases had no gene match. The chain's CDR3 is CASSPRPGTDEQYV. As DNA, the CDR3 is TGTGCCAGCAGCCCACGGCCCGGGACAGACGAGCAGTACGTC.

In this sample, this clonotype turned up a few times. J is TRBJ2-3 and V is TRBV24-1; D is ambiguous. The ends were cut back, 3 bases at V and 8 bases at J, with 8 bases in the middle. CDR3 length: 12 amino acids. Per the germline V gene, CDR1 is KGHDR and CDR2 is SFDVKD. The CDR3 coding sequence is TGTGCCACCAGTGATCAAGGGCTTACGCAGTATTTT. Its translation is CATSDQGLTQYF.

The chain carries TRBV7-3 and TRBJ2-3; 7 bases are shared with TRBD2. V was pared by 2 bases and J by 6 bases, with 5 bases of the junction left unmatched. CDR3 length: 14 amino acids. Germline CDR1 is SGHTA and CDR2 is FQGTGA. Written as DNA, the CDR3 is TGTGCCAGCAGCTTACTAGCGGTTGGGGATACGCAGTATTTT. This gives the protein CASSLLAVGDTQYF.

This clonotype appeared a few times. The chain has TRBV5-1 and TRBJ2-2, with D possibly TRBD1 on 6 matching bases. CDR3 length: 15 residues. Germline lookup yields CDR1 SGHRS and CDR2 YFSETQ. V lost 0 bases and J 0 bases, leaving 6 bases between the germline ends. The DNA for the CDR3 is TGCGCCAGCAGCTTGGGGGACACGAACACCGGGGAGCTGTTTTTT. Encoded protein: CASSLGDTNTGELFF.

The sample holds many counts of this clonotype. The chain carries TRBV20-1 and TRBJ1-2, with TRBD1 as a possible D gene (6 bases). The V and J ends lost 6 bases and 2 bases respectively, with 13 bases between them. Germline V gives CDR1 DFQATT, CDR2 SNEGSKA (reference sequence). The CDR3 totals 13 residues. The CDR3 here is CSAPRQENYGYTF. DNA of the CDR3: TGCAGTGCCCCCCGACAGGAAAACTATGGCTACACCTTC.

This chain connects TRBV5-5 to TRBJ1-5; a weak D match, TRBD1 (6 bases). The V gene lost 2 bases and the J gene lost 3 bases, with 15 bases spanning the gap. Germline V gives CDR1 SGHKS, CDR2 YYEKEE (reference sequence). This CDR3 is 16 amino acids long. The CDR3 protein is CASSFGQGWYNQPQHF. CDR3 coding DNA: TGTGCCAGCAGCTTTGGGCAGGGGTGGTACAATCAGCCCCAGCATTTT.

The chain is built from TRBV15 and TRBJ1-1; unclear D gene. The CDR3 spans 16 residues. Trimming shortened V by 5 bases and J by 5 bases, and 21 bases separated the two germline ends. Germline V lookup: CDR1 LNHNV, CDR2 YYDKDF (reference sequence). The CDR3 nucleotides are TGTGCCACCAGCTTCGCGACGGCCCCCGGTGGGACTGAAGCTTTCTTT. Encoded protein: CATSFATAPGGTEAFF.

The table lists this clonotype with a few counts. The chain is built from TRBV7-2 and TRBJ2-3, with 8 bases fitting TRBD1. Germline CDR1 and CDR2: SGHTA and FQGNSA. The length of the CDR3 is 15 residues. J was trimmed by 2 bases and V by 3 bases; bases with no gene match: 4. This CDR3 reads CASSLWDRPTDTQYF. For the CDR3, the DNA is TGTGCCAGCAGCTTGTGGGACAGGCCCACAGATACGCAGTATTTT.

This chain uses TRBV6-7 with TRBJ2-2, with a possible D match to TRBD1 (6 bases). TRBV6-7 is flagged as an ORF with uncertain function. The CDR3 extends over 16 amino acids. V was cut by 5 bases and J by 2 bases, with 15 bases left in between. The chain's CDR3 is CASSQSDRINTGELFF. The DNA of the CDR3 is TGTGCCAGCAGTCAGTCAGACAGGATTAACACCGGGGAGCTGTTTTTT.

This sequence joins TRBV5-8 and TRBJ1-1; TRBD1 is a possible D gene (6 bases). V lost 8 bases, J lost 5 bases, and 19 bases lay in between. The CDR3 sequence is 14 residues long. Germline V CDR1 and CDR2: SGHTS, YDEGEE. The CDR3: CASPLFGGGTEAFF. CDR3 DNA sequence: TGTGCCAGTCCCCTCTTCGGGGGCGGGACTGAAGCTTTCTTT.

This clonotype has a count of ten or more. The rearrangement joins TRBV6-5 to TRBJ1-5; TRBD1 agrees at 8 bases. Germline CDR1 MNHEY, CDR2 SVGAGI. The CDR3 contains 14 residues. V gave up 5 bases and J gave up 1 base; unmatched junction bases: 1. The CDR3 region has the DNA TGTGCCAGCAGTCGGACAGGGAGCAATCAGCCCCAGCATTTT. Translating gives CASSRTGSNQPQHF.

This clonotype was seen a handful of times. The rearrangement joins TRBV10-3 to TRBJ2-1, with 7 bases matching TRBD2. Unmatched junction bases numbered 12, after V lost 3 bases and J lost 16 bases. The CDR3 has 13 residues. Germline CDR1 ENHRY, CDR2 SYGVKD. In DNA, the CDR3 is TGTGCCATCAGTGAACTGAATGGGGGGGACGGATTCTTC. Translation: CAISELNGGDGFF.